These 27 T cell receptor beta chains originate from one sample sequenced in a study of vaccination effects on CD4 cells after COVID-19. In the ViraFEST assay, antigen-specific CD4+ clonotypes were identified by expansion after peptide-pool stimulation. Culture lasted 10 days before CD4+ T cell isolation. Vaccinated recipients, who were negative for nucleocapsid antibodies, had no history of SARS-CoV-2 infection. The table came from immunoSEQ multiplex PCR; TCRdb's copy has only in-frame clones and leaves some out. There are 65,000 or so clones in the sample; approximately 76% occur only once, and around 2.7% lies in the top ten. No antigens are known for them. The specimen was CD4+ T cells from PBMCs cultured with HCoV-NL63 spike peptides, collected before COVID-19 vaccination. Source of these receptors: a human donor who received a COVID-19 vaccine.

V is TRBV12-3 or TRBV12-4 and J is TRBJ1-1; D unclear. Trimming cost V 2 bases and J 1 base, with 5 bases left between them. There are 13 residues in the CDR3. CDR3 nucleotides: TGTGCCAGCAGTTTATGGCAGAACACTGAAGCTTTCTTT. Residues: CASSLWQNTEAFF.

V and J are TRBV4-3 and TRBJ2-7, with no clear D. V was shortened by 0 bases and J by 6 bases, with 12 bases between the two germline ends. CDR1 LGHNA and CDR2 YSLEER come from the germline V gene. This CDR3 is 14 amino acids long. DNA for the CDR3: TGCGCCAGCAGCCAAGATATCGGACCGGGCGAGCAGTACGTC. Translating it yields CASSQDIGPGEQYV.

The chain carries TRBV5-1 and TRBJ1-4, with D tentatively TRBD1 (5 bases). The germline V gene encodes CDR1 SGHRS and CDR2 YFSETQ. The CDR3 length is 13 residues. V shed 0 bases and J shed 8 bases, with 8 bases lying between them. Written as DNA, the CDR3 is TGCGCCAGCAGCTTGGAGGGGTGGGAAAAACTGTTTTTT. Its protein product is CASSLEGWEKLFF.

The J gene is TRBJ1-2, the V gene TRBV2; no clear D gene. V was trimmed by 6 bases and J by 4 bases, leaving 9 bases between them. This CDR3 contains 12 residues. The germline gives CDR1 SNHLY, CDR2 FYNNEI. The CDR3 coding sequence is TGTGCCAGCAGCCCCGGCGGCTATGGCTACACCTTC. Its translation is CASSPGGYGYTF.

The V and J genes are TRBV6-5 and TRBJ2-3; 9 nucleotides line up with TRBD1. This CDR3 is built from 14 residues. J lost 4 bases, V lost 6 bases, and 5 bases had no gene match. Germline CDR1 and CDR2: MNHEY and SVGAGI. In nucleotides, the CDR3 is TGTGCCAGCAGGGGGACAGGGTGGCCAGATACGCAGTATTTT. Translating gives CASRGTGWPDTQYF.

The chain recombines TRBV10-3 with TRBJ1-5; TRBD1 agrees at 11 bases. CDR3 length: 13 amino acids. Per germline, CDR1 ENHRY and CDR2 SYGVKD. The V segment lost 11 bases and the J segment 10 bases; nucleotides outside the gene matches: 10. In nucleotides, the CDR3 is TGTGCCGTAAGTGGGGGACAGGGGGACCCCCAGCATTTT. This translates into CAVSGGQGDPQHF.

The chain recombines TRBV9 with TRBJ2-6; D assignment may be TRBD1 or TRBD2 (5 bases each). Deletions cut 4 bases from V and 10 bases from J, with 15 bases between. Germline-derived CDR1 and CDR2 are SGDLS and YYNGEE. The CDR3 sequence is 14 residues long. CDR3 region: CASSTPGTLNVLTF. Here the CDR3 DNA reads TGTGCCAGCAGCACCCCCGGGACCCTTAACGTCCTGACTTTC. The variable domain in full, with the rest retrieved from reference TRBV9 and TRBJ2-6, is DSGVTQTPKHLITATGQRVTLRCSPRSGDLSVYWYQQSLDQGLQFLIQYYNGEERAKGNILERFSAQQFPDLHSELNLSSLELGDSALYFCASSTPGTLNVLTFGAGSRLTVL.

This clone was seen only once. This chain uses TRBV5-1 with TRBJ2-5, with D possibly matching TRBD1 (5 bases). The V and J ends lost 5 bases and 5 bases respectively, with 16 bases between them. CDR1 is SGHRS, CDR2 YFSETQ, per germline. The length of the CDR3 is 14 residues. DNA of the CDR3: TGCGCCAGCAGATCCGCAACAGGTGTCGAGACCCAGTACTTC. As protein: CASRSATGVETQYF.

This rearrangement joins TRBV11-1 to TRBJ1-2; TRBD1 is a possible D gene (6 bases). Deletions cut 5 bases from V and 3 bases from J, with 10 bases between. The CDR3 runs 13 residues. Germline CDR1 and CDR2: SGHAT and FQDESV (reference sequence). The CDR3, as DNA: TGTGCCAGCAGCCAACGACAGGACTATGGCTACACCTTC. This translates into CASSQRQDYGYTF.

The chain employs TRBV5-8 and TRBJ2-5; no clear D gene. The CDR3 consists of 11 residues. The V and J ends lost 1 base and 5 bases respectively, with 3 bases between them. Germline assignment: CDR1 SGHTS and CDR2 YDEGEE. The CDR3 protein is CASSLLETQYF. CDR3 DNA sequence: TGTGCCAGCAGCTTGTTGGAGACCCAGTACTTC.

The V gene is TRBV29-1, the J gene TRBJ1-1; 7 bases map to TRBD1. The CDR3 covers 13 residues. Germline V CDR1 and CDR2: SQVTM, ANQGSEA. The CDR3 sequence is CSVNSHPGQEAFF. CDR3 sequence (DNA): TGCAGTGTCAATTCCCATCCGGGACAGGAAGCTTTCTTT.

V and J are TRBV7-2 and TRBJ2-5, with 9 bases aligning to TRBD2. The germline CDR1 and CDR2 sequences are SGHTA and FQGNSA. V shed 3 bases and J 3 bases; nucleotides not matched to a gene: 11. This CDR3 has 17 residues. Written as DNA, the CDR3 is TGTGCCAGCAGCTTCAAAGGCGGGGGGGTCTCCAAAGAGACCCAGTACTTC. Amino acid sequence: CASSFKGGGVSKETQYF.

This chain uses TRBV5-1 with TRBJ1-1; 8 positions agree with TRBD1. Germline V CDR1 and CDR2: SGHRS, YFSETQ. The CDR3 extends over 15 amino acids. With V trimmed by 4 bases and J by 6 bases, 11 bases remained unmatched. CDR3 sequence (DNA): TGCGCCAGCAGCCCGGGACAGGTACAGATCGCTGAAGCTTTCTTT. This gives the protein CASSPGQVQIAEAFF.

The chain couples TRBV15 to TRBJ1-5, with D possibly TRBD1 on 5 matching bases. This CDR3 contains 15 residues. V lost 8 bases and J lost 2, with 16 bases in between. CDR1 LNHNV and CDR2 YYDKDF come from the germline V gene (reference sequence). CDR3 in amino acids: CATVLSGEGNQPQHF. In nucleotides, the CDR3 is TGTGCCACCGTCCTATCGGGGGAGGGCAATCAGCCCCAGCATTTT.

V gene TRBV20-1 combines with J gene TRBJ2-2; 11 positions match TRBD2. The CDR3 has 16 residues. Per the germline V gene, CDR1 is DFQATT and CDR2 is SNEGSKA (reference sequence). Trimming at V came to 3 bases and at J to 5 bases, leaving 8 bases not matched to a gene. CDR3 coding DNA: TGCAGTGCTAGTATGGTAGCGGGGGGGCTGACCGGGGAGCTGTTTTTT. Translation gives CSASMVAGGLTGELFF.

The chain is built from TRBV9 and TRBJ1-1, with D perhaps TRBD1 (5 bases). With 0 bases removed from V and 0 bases from J, the gap between germline ends came to 15 bases. The length of the CDR3 is 17 residues. Germline V gene sequence: CDR1 SGDLS, CDR2 YYNGEE. CDR3 sequence: CASSVVSGQGMNTEAFF. The CDR3 nucleotides read TGTGCCAGCAGCGTAGTCAGTGGGCAGGGCATGAACACTGAAGCTTTCTTT.

The rearrangement joins TRBV18 to TRBJ1-1; the D is unclear. Germline values: CDR1 KGHSH, CDR2 LQKENI. The V end lost 6 bases, the J end lost 0 bases, and 14 bases lay between the germline ends. This CDR3 has 15 amino acids. CDR3 in amino acids: CASSSGLGLNTEAFF. CDR3 coding DNA: TGTGCCAGCTCGTCGGGGTTGGGATTGAACACTGAAGCTTTCTTT. Looking up the rest from reference TRBV18 and TRBJ1-1 gives the full variable domain: NAGVMQNPRHLVRRRGQEARLRCSPMKGHSHVYWYRQLPEEGLKFMVYLQKENIIDESGMPKERFSAEFPKEGPSILRIQQVVRGDSAAYFCASSSGLGLNTEAFFGQGTRLTVV.

This clone was seen a handful of times. V is TRBV25-1 and J is TRBJ1-6; D perhaps matches TRBD1 (5 bases). The CDR3 spans 14 residues. V was cut by 1 base and J by 10 bases, with 11 bases left in between. Germline V gene lookup returns CDR1 MGHDK and CDR2 SYGVNS. The CDR3 DNA reads as TGTGCCAGCAGTGAATTCGGGGGAGCGTCACCCCTCCACTTT. It is translated as CASSEFGGASPLHF.

The rearrangement joins TRBV11-2 to TRBJ2-5; TRBD1 matches 7 bases. Germline trimming cut 5 bases from V and 5 bases from J; bases unmatched to any gene: 8. Germline V gene lookup returns CDR1 SGHAT and CDR2 FQNNGV. The CDR3 has 14 residues. CDR3 sequence: CASSRNRGRETQYF. CDR3 coding DNA: TGTGCCAGCAGCCGAAACAGGGGAAGGGAGACCCAGTACTTC. The full variable domain, completed using reference TRBV11-2 and TRBJ2-5, is EAGVAQSPRYKIIEKRQSVAFWCNPISGHATLYWYQQILGQGPKLLIQFQNNGVVDDSQLPKDRFSAERLKGVDSTLKIQPAKLEDSAVYLCASSRNRGRETQYFGPGTRLLVL.

This chain joins TRBV24-1 and TRBJ2-1; D is tentatively TRBD1 or TRBD2 (6 bases each). Germline V gene data show CDR1 as KGHDR and CDR2 as SFDVKD. Trimming pared 3 bases from V and 10 bases from J, leaving 15 bases between. The CDR3 consists of 14 residues. CDR3 sequence reads: CATSDPSGQGEQFF. The CDR3 bases are TGTGCCACCAGTGATCCCAGCGGGCAGGGGGAGCAGTTCTTC.

The J gene is TRBJ2-7, the V gene TRBV6-2 or TRBV6-3; 7 bases line up with TRBD1. This CDR3 contains 15 residues. CDR1 is MNHEY and CDR2 is SVGEGT in the germline V gene. The V segment lost 5 bases and the J segment 3 bases; nucleotides outside the gene matches: 10. The CDR3, as DNA: TGTGCCAGCAGTCGACAGGGCCTTTCGGGCTACGAGCAGTACGTC. It is translated as CASSRQGLSGYEQYV.

In this sample, this clone turned up once. The gene calls are TRBV3-1 (or the pseudogene TRBV3-2) and TRBJ1-1; D is unclear. This CDR3 comprises 12 residues. Germline assignment: CDR1 LGHDT and CDR2 YNNKEL (reference sequence). V lost 11 bases and J lost 4, with 14 bases in between. CDR3 region: CAASRPGTEAFF. The CDR3 region has the DNA TGTGCCGCCTCTCGTCCGGGCACTGAAGCTTTCTTT.

J is TRBJ2-7 and V is TRBV7-2; the D gene could be TRBD1 or TRBD2 (5 bases each). This CDR3 contains 14 residues. Trimming left V 1 base short and J 3 bases short, with 10 bases between. Germline assignment: CDR1 SGHTA and CDR2 FQGNSA. Here the CDR3 reads CASSLVVGGYEQYV. The CDR3 DNA sequence: TGTGCCAGCAGCTTAGTAGTTGGGGGCTACGAGCAGTACGTC.

The V and J genes are TRBV6-5 and TRBJ1-1; D is perhaps TRBD1 (6 bases). This CDR3 is built from 14 residues. CDR1 is MNHEY, CDR2 SVGAGI, per germline. V was trimmed by 2 bases and J by 5 bases, leaving 12 bases between them. This chain's CDR3 is CASSYTRTDTEAFF. DNA for the CDR3: TGTGCCAGCAGTTACACCCGGACAGATACTGAAGCTTTCTTT.

The rearrangement uses TRBV25-1 and TRBJ2-1; no clear D. The CDR3 is 13 residues long. The germline CDR1 and CDR2 sequences are MGHDK and SYGVNS. The V end lost 3 bases, the J end lost 9 bases, and 12 bases lay between the germline ends. The CDR3 DNA sequence: TGTGCCAGCAGTGAGTTTGCAAGTAGTGAGCAGTTCTTC. Amino acid sequence: CASSEFASSEQFF.

This clone has a handful of counts. V is TRBV7-3 and J is TRBJ2-1, with D unclear. Per the germline V gene, CDR1 is SGHTA and CDR2 is FQGTGA. Trimming shortened V by 2 bases and J by 0 bases, and 5 bases separated the two germline ends. The CDR3 runs 14 residues. The CDR3 bases are TGTGCCAGCAGCTTACAGGCCTCCTACAATGAGCAGTTCTTC. Protein: CASSLQASYNEQFF.

V gene TRBV3-1 (or the pseudogene TRBV3-2) combines with J gene TRBJ1-4, with D unclear. CDR3 length: 15 residues. Germline V lookup: CDR1 LGHDT, CDR2 YNNKEL (reference sequence). V was trimmed by 1 base and J by 4 bases, leaving 10 bases between them. The CDR3 DNA follows: TGTGCCAGCAGCCAAGGGGAGCGGAGTAATGAAAAACTGTTTTTT. Translation: CASSQGERSNEKLFF.